This T cell receptor beta chain was captured by sequencing in a study of CD8+ T cells in alopecia areata. Whole-study findings and limits: For lesional scalp, especially alopecia totalis/universalis, clonality was higher than in normal scalp. Normal-skin resident alphabeta T cells also appear among scalp sample sequences.

Sampling of alopecia areata patients yielded lesional scalp punch biopsies as well as peripheral blood. A FACSAria was used to sort CD4+ and CD8+ T cells. These cells came from PBMCs. Remarks on this clone: Its target is unknown.

The CDR3 consists of 14 residues. V lost 3 bases, J lost 2 bases, and 6 bases lay in between. From germline, CDR1 is SGHDT and CDR2 YYEEEE. Once RNA had been extracted, it was reverse transcribed into cDNA to act as the sequencing template. Repertoires were generated with immunoSEQ multiplex PCR, while TCRdb's copy carries only in-frame clones and drops some. This table has under 300,000 clones, under 80% appearing once. The J gene is TRBJ2-6, the V gene TRBV5-6; D is uncertain. The clonotype was recovered from a human donor with alopecia areata. The source material was CD4+ T cells sorted from blood, sampled at week 0. CDR3 nucleotide sequence: TGTGCCAGCAGCTCAAATACTGGGGCCAACGTCCTGACTTTC. Protein sequence: CASSSNTGANVLTF.